What follows are 32 T cell receptor beta chains derived from one specimen sequenced in a study of cytomegalovirus exposure and HLA in healthy donors. Vbeta (60) and Jbeta (13) primers were used in the PCR. The repertoire was sequenced with immunoSEQ multiplex PCR; TCRdb's copy has only in-frame clones and lacks some. The table lists about 180,000 clones, 84% of them singletons, with around 0.93% in the top ten. The sequenced material came from PBMCs. These receptors originate from a man aged 30-40 years in good health and CMV-seronegative.

For the CDR3, the DNA is TGTGCCAGCAGGGACAGGGGTACTCAGCCCCAGCATTTT. It codes for CASRDRGTQPQHF. This chain uses TRBV28 with TRBJ1-5; 9 positions agree with TRBD1. Germline values: CDR1 MDHEN, CDR2 SYDVKM. With V trimmed by 6 bases and J by 6 bases, 3 bases remained unmatched. The CDR3 runs to 13 residues.

This clone has only a few counts. The rearrangement uses TRBV6-5 and TRBJ2-7; no clear D. V dropped 2 bases and J dropped 3 bases, with 8 bases sitting between them. Germline CDR1 MNHEY, CDR2 SVGAGI. The CDR3 has 13 amino acids. The CDR3 coding sequence is TGTGCCAGCAGTTACGGGCCCTTCTACGAGCAGTACTTC. It is translated as CASSYGPFYEQYF.

The chain recombines TRBV5-1 with TRBJ1-3, with 7 bases lining up with TRBD1. V gave up 4 bases and J gave up 0 bases; unmatched junction bases: 7. The CDR3 has 16 amino acids. From germline, CDR1 is SGHRS and CDR2 YFSETQ. The CDR3 is CASSVLGQISGNTIYF. The CDR3 coding sequence is TGCGCCAGCAGCGTGTTGGGACAGATCTCTGGAAACACCATATATTTT.

J is TRBJ2-1 and V is TRBV9, with 8 bases lining up with TRBD2. Germline CDR1 is SGDLS and CDR2 is YYNGEE. V was clipped by 0 bases and J by 7 bases; unmatched bases: 6. The CDR3 runs to 15 residues. CDR3 loop: CASSVETSGANEQFF. The CDR3 region has the DNA TGTGCCAGCAGCGTAGAAACTAGCGGAGCGAATGAGCAGTTCTTC.

V gene TRBV5-1 combines with J gene TRBJ1-4; 7 bases map to TRBD1. V shed 0 bases, J shed 8 bases, and the junction held 13 bases outside the gene matches. Per the germline V gene, CDR1 is SGHRS and CDR2 is YFSETQ. The CDR3 extends over 17 amino acids. The CDR3 spells CASSLGRGASPAEKLFF. CDR3 sequence (DNA): TGCGCCAGCAGCTTGGGCAGGGGGGCCAGTCCGGCCGAAAAACTGTTTTTT.

V is TRBV6-1 and J is TRBJ2-1; D not resolved. Germline CDR1 MNHNS, CDR2 SASEGT. This CDR3 contains 17 residues. With 0 bases removed from V and 11 bases from J, the gap between germline ends came to 23 bases. The chain's CDR3 is CASSEAGASAIRNKQFF. DNA for the CDR3: TGTGCCAGCAGTGAAGCAGGTGCAAGCGCCATAAGGAATAAGCAGTTCTTC.

The chain employs TRBV19 and TRBJ2-7; D possibly corresponds to TRBD2 (7 bases). CDR1 and CDR2 (germline): LNHDA, SQIVND (reference sequence). Trimming took off 7 bases at V and 6 bases at J, with 10 bases between the two ends. CDR3 size: 11 residues. The CDR3 region is CASKRGGEQYF. The CDR3, as DNA: TGTGCCAGTAAAAGGGGGGGCGAGCAGTACTTC.

This chain joins TRBV11-3 and TRBJ2-2; 11 bases are shared with TRBD2. Germline V gene lookup returns CDR1 SGHNT and CDR2 YENEEA. This CDR3 is built from 17 residues. V gave up 4 bases and J gave up 7 bases; unmatched junction bases: 11. CDR3 loop: CASSSFSGTSGIGELFF. The CDR3, as DNA: TGTGCCAGCAGCTCGTTCTCCGGGACTAGCGGCATCGGGGAGCTGTTTTTT.

On this clone: Other DNA sequences in the same sample also yield this CDR3. DNA for the CDR3: TGTGCCAGCAGCTTGGCAGGGGGCAATCAGCCCCAGCATTTT. It codes for CASSLAGGNQPQHF. The chain joins TRBV5-5 to TRBJ1-5; weak D call: TRBD1 (6 bases). Germline loops: CDR1 SGHKS, CDR2 YYEKEE (reference sequence). V was pared by 0 bases and J by 2 bases, with 6 bases between. This CDR3 is built from 14 residues. Variable domain in full (rest from reference TRBV5-5 and TRBJ1-5): DAGVTQSPTHLIKTRGQQVTLRCSPISGHKSVSWYQQVLGQGPQFIFQYYEKEERGRGNFPDRFSARQFPNYSSELNVNALLLGDSALYLCASSLAGGNQPQHFGDGTRLSIL.

Points on this clone: Since no conserved phenylalanine or tryptophan closes the CDR3, a read error is the likely cause. The DNA is omitted, as the CDR3 cannot be located on it reliably, and the CDR3 follows TCRdb's listing. This rearrangement joins TRBV2 to TRBJ2-7; the D call in the table, TRBD2, was not verified against the DNA. The CDR3 numbers 14 amino acids, ends counted. CDR1 SNHLY and CDR2 FYNNEI come from the germline V gene. The CDR3 loop is CASSEVEREVPRGI.

The chain has TRBV5-4 and TRBJ1-3; 7 positions match TRBD1. The V and J ends lost 1 base and 0 bases, in that order; junction bases with no gene match: 7. The germline V gene has CDR1 SGHNT and CDR2 YYREEE (reference sequence). The CDR3 extends over 17 amino acids. CDR3 nucleotide sequence: TGTGCCAGCAGCTTGAGGTCGCAGGGGGGCTCTGGAAACACCATATATTTT. Amino acids: CASSLRSQGGSGNTIYF.

This clone showed up just once. The rearrangement joins TRBV5-1 to TRBJ2-1; 10 nucleotides line up with TRBD1. Germline values: CDR1 SGHRS, CDR2 YFSETQ. This CDR3 has 16 residues. Trimming cost V 4 bases and J 4 bases; bases outside gene matches: 8. The CDR3 bases are TGCGCCAGCAGCATCGGTGGGGACAGGGGTTACAATGAGCAGTTCTTC. Translation: CASSIGGDRGYNEQFF.

The V gene is TRBV5-4, the J gene TRBJ1-2, with TRBD1 matching over 9 bases. This CDR3 is built from 14 residues. Trimming at V came to 4 bases and at J to 6 bases, leaving 7 bases not matched to a gene. The V gene's germline CDR1 is SGHNT and CDR2 YYREEE (reference sequence). CDR3 protein: CASSAGTGRDGYTF. The CDR3 region has the DNA TGTGCCAGCAGCGCTGGGACAGGGAGAGATGGCTACACCTTC.

The chain recombines TRBV5-4 with TRBJ1-2; D unresolved. From germline, CDR1 is SGHNT and CDR2 YYREEE (reference sequence). There are 14 residues in the CDR3. V gave up 5 bases and J gave up 7 bases, with 18 bases separating them. DNA for the CDR3: TGTGCCAGCAGTTCTGAATATTTTCAGGTTGGCTACACCTTC. Translated: CASSSEYFQVGYTF.

The chain recombines TRBV19 with TRBJ1-2; D not resolved. This CDR3 spans 16 amino acids. Trimming removed 0 bases from V and 8 bases from J, with 19 bases in between. Germline CDR1 LNHDA, CDR2 SQIVND (reference sequence). The CDR3 coding sequence is TGTGCCAGTAGTATAGACGGGGAGACTCTCCTGGACGGCTACACCTTC. Amino acid sequence: CASSIDGETLLDGYTF. The complete variable domain, with remaining parts taken from reference TRBV19 and TRBJ1-2, reads DGGITQSPKYLFRKEGQNVTLSCEQNLNHDAMYWYRQDPGQGLRLIYYSQIVNDFQKGDIAEGYSVSREKKESFPLTVTSAQKNPTAFYLCASSIDGETLLDGYTFGSGTRLTVV.

The J gene is TRBJ1-5, the V gene TRBV19, with D maybe TRBD1 (5 bases). V dropped 6 bases and J dropped 0 bases, with 12 bases sitting between them. The germline V gene has CDR1 LNHDA and CDR2 SQIVND (reference sequence). The CDR3 extends over 15 amino acids. The CDR3 loop is CASRRAGNSNQPQHF. Here the CDR3 DNA reads TGTGCCAGTAGACGAGCAGGGAATAGCAATCAGCCCCAGCATTTT.

The chain couples TRBV7-6 to TRBJ2-3; 7 positions agree with TRBD1. The CDR3 contains 15 residues. The J segment lost 1 base and the V segment lost 4 bases, leaving 5 bases of the junction unmatched. In germline, CDR1 is SGHVS, CDR2 FNYEAQ. CDR3 residues: CASSYDRAGTDTQYF. CDR3 sequence (DNA): TGTGCCAGCAGCTACGACAGGGCGGGCACAGATACGCAGTATTTT.

The chain uses TRBV27 and TRBJ1-1; D possibly corresponds to TRBD1 (6 bases). CDR1 MNHEY and CDR2 SMNVEV come from the germline V gene (reference sequence). V shed 3 bases and J shed 0 bases, with 11 bases lying between them. This CDR3 has 15 residues. The CDR3 spells CASSFRTALNTEAFF. The CDR3 nucleotides are TGTGCCAGCAGTTTCAGGACAGCCTTGAACACTGAAGCTTTCTTT.

V usage is TRBV19 and J usage is TRBJ2-2, with a weak D call TRBD1 (6 bases). CDR1 is LNHDA, CDR2 SQIVND, per germline (reference sequence). This CDR3 has 16 amino acids. V was trimmed by 5 bases and J by 6 bases, leaving 19 bases between them. The CDR3 sequence is CASSYRELFTPGELFF. The CDR3, as DNA: TGTGCCAGTAGTTACAGGGAGTTGTTTACCCCCGGGGAGCTGTTTTTT.

The chain is built from TRBV28 and TRBJ2-7; the match to TRBD1 covers 7 bases. Germline V gene lookup returns CDR1 MDHEN and CDR2 SYDVKM. Trimming removed 2 bases from V and 3 bases from J; junction bases left unmatched: 1. This CDR3 is built from 13 residues. CDR3 sequence: CASSLRQGYEQYF. CDR3 in DNA: TGTGCCAGCAGTTTAAGACAGGGCTACGAGCAGTACTTC.

This chain joins TRBV12-5 and TRBJ1-2; unclear D gene. Trimming took 3 bases from V and 5 from J, leaving 7 bases between them. This CDR3 has 12 residues. CDR1 and CDR2 (germline): LGHNT, FRNRAP. The CDR3 spells CASGFEDYGYTF. CDR3 nucleotides: TGTGCTAGTGGTTTTGAGGATTATGGCTACACCTTC.

The rearrangement links TRBV11-3 to TRBJ2-5; 9 nucleotides agree with TRBD1. The CDR3 has 15 amino acids. V was clipped by 5 bases and J by 5 bases; unmatched bases: 9. Per germline, CDR1 SGHNT and CDR2 YENEEA. The CDR3 spells CASSESGTGFETQYF. The CDR3 DNA is TGTGCCAGCAGCGAATCCGGGACAGGGTTTGAGACCCAGTACTTC.

The V call is TRBV30, the J call TRBJ1-1; no clear D. The CDR3 is 13 residues long. Germline values: CDR1 GTSNPN, CDR2 SVGIG (reference sequence). Trimming took off 5 bases at V and 6 bases at J, with 16 bases between the two ends. For the CDR3, the DNA is TGTGCCTGGGATTATGAGGGCGCGCCTGAAGCTTTCTTT. This translates into CAWDYEGAPEAFF.

This chain joins TRBV7-2 and TRBJ1-2; 7 bases agree with TRBD1. The CDR3 runs 13 residues. Trimming cost V 4 bases and J 8 bases; bases outside gene matches: 7. Germline CDR1 reads SGHTA; CDR2 reads FQGNSA. DNA for the CDR3: TGTGCCAGCAGCTCTCAGGGGGTGGCGGGCTACACCTTC. It encodes CASSSQGVAGYTF.

V is TRBV10-3 and J is TRBJ1-1, with 7 bases aligning to TRBD1. CDR1 ENHRY and CDR2 SYGVKD come from the germline V gene. Trimming at V came to 5 bases and at J to 8 bases, leaving 2 bases not matched to a gene. The length of the CDR3 is 11 residues. CDR3 amino acids: CAISRDSEAFF. CDR3 in DNA: TGTGCCATCAGTCGGGACAGCGAAGCTTTCTTT.

The chain links TRBV4-3 to TRBJ2-7; 10 nucleotides align to TRBD1. Germline lookup yields CDR1 LGHNA and CDR2 YSLEER. J gave up 4 bases and V 5 bases, and 8 bases lay outside the gene matches. The CDR3 is 15 residues long. This CDR3 is CASSYTGQGRYEQYF. The CDR3 DNA reads TGCGCCAGCAGCTACACGGGACAGGGGAGGTACGAGCAGTACTTC.

This rearrangement joins TRBV6-5 to TRBJ1-2; TRBD1 agrees at 8 bases. CDR1 and CDR2 from the germline V gene are MNHEY and SVGAGI. With V trimmed by 2 bases and J by 4 bases, 9 bases remained unmatched. The CDR3 totals 16 residues. CDR3 residues: CASSYGSGGDIYGYTF. The CDR3 DNA reads as TGTGCCAGCAGTTACGGTTCAGGGGGCGACATCTATGGCTACACCTTC.

V is TRBV5-1 and J is TRBJ2-7; tentative D call: TRBD2 (6 bases). V gave up 0 bases and J gave up 5 bases, with 15 bases separating them. Looked up from germline, CDR1 is SGHRS and CDR2 is YFSETQ. This CDR3 has 15 residues. CDR3 coding DNA: TGCGCCAGCAGCTTGGGGGGGTTTGCGGGAAACGAGCAGTACTTC. This sequence encodes CASSLGGFAGNEQYF. The entire variable domain, with the rest obtained from reference TRBV5-1 and TRBJ2-7, is as follows: KAGVTQTPRYLIKTRGQQVTLSCSPISGHRSVSWYQQTPGQGLQFLFEYFSETQRNKGNFPGRFSGRQFSNSRSEMNVSTLELGDSALYLCASSLGGFAGNEQYFGPGTRLTVT.

The J gene is TRBJ2-3, the V gene TRBV6-1, with TRBD1 matching over 10 bases. This CDR3 spans 15 amino acids. Germline V gene lookup returns CDR1 MNHNS and CDR2 SASEGT. V lost 6 bases to trimming and J lost 4 bases; unmatched junction nucleotides: 7. The CDR3 nucleotides are TGTGCCAGCAGGGATGGGACAGGGGTTGCAGATACGCAGTATTTT. Protein: CASRDGTGVADTQYF.

This clone was counted once. This chain joins TRBV18 and TRBJ2-1, with a tentative D call TRBD2 (7 bases). Trimming shortened V by 0 bases and J by 9 bases, and 15 bases separated the two germline ends. The CDR3 is made up of 15 amino acids. The germline gives CDR1 KGHSH, CDR2 LQKENI. CDR3 region: CASSPPSGGRGEQFF. The CDR3 coding sequence is TGTGCCAGCTCACCACCTTCGGGGGGCAGGGGTGAGCAGTTCTTC.

The chain recombines TRBV19 with TRBJ2-1; D perhaps matches TRBD1 (5 bases). Per germline, CDR1 LNHDA and CDR2 SQIVND (reference sequence). The V end lost 1 base, the J end lost 11 bases, and 9 bases lay between the germline ends. CDR3 length: 12 residues. DNA of the CDR3: TGTGCCAGTAGTATAGGGCAGGGTAAGCAGTTCTTC. This encodes CASSIGQGKQFF. The full variable domain, its missing parts supplied by reference TRBV19 and TRBJ2-1, is DGGITQSPKYLFRKEGQNVTLSCEQNLNHDAMYWYRQDPGQGLRLIYYSQIVNDFQKGDIAEGYSVSREKKESFPLTVTSAQKNPTAFYLCASSIGQGKQFFGPGTRLTVL.

The V and J genes are TRBV7-6 and TRBJ1-5, with D perhaps matching TRBD1 (5 bases). Deletions cut 5 bases from V and 4 bases from J, with 9 bases between. The CDR3 consists of 13 residues. Germline V gene sequence: CDR1 SGHVS, CDR2 FNYEAQ. This CDR3 is CASSPQGNQPQHF. CDR3 sequence (DNA): TGTGCCAGCAGCCCGCAGGGAAATCAGCCCCAGCATTTT. Combining the CDR3 with reference TRBV7-6 and TRBJ1-5 gives the whole variable domain GAGVSQSPRYKVTKRGQDVALRCDPISGHVSLYWYRQALGQGPEFLTYFNYEAQQDKSGLPNDRFSAERPEGSISTLTIQRTEQRDSAMYRCASSPQGNQPQHFGDGTRLSIL.